This TCR beta chain was obtained from a study of shared clonotypes between healthy human individuals (dated by TCRdb to the early 2020s). Background on the whole study: A couple of women and three men aged 18 to 49 years were included in the cohort. For each donor, three plates each were used for CD4 naive and CD4 memory, two plates were used for CD8 naive, and one plate was used for CD8 memory. Libraries were prepared and TCR repertoires were sequenced by different laboratories using diverse techniques, in order to increase sequencing depth and limit assay-specific biases. Per donor, leukapheresis produced somewhere between about 0.9 and 9.5 billion PBMCs. To estimate repertoire size and how much clonotypes are shared between individuals, the study performed deep sequencing of blood TCR repertoires from about five healthy adults.

What the research found in general, with its limitations: Based on pairwise subsampling, the degree of clonotype sharing among donors was expected to be affected by sequencing depth. Only blood was sampled, and tissue TCR repertoires likely differ from those in blood. Because the study included only a small number of donors, the genetic and exposure-history diversity represented was limited. Even with the large sequencing depth, rarefaction of the sorted-subset datasets indicated that sequencing was incomplete. Compared with non-shared clonotypes, the clonotypes found in all four sorted-subset donors had higher generation probabilities. Naive subsets generally had larger estimated clonotype richness than memory subsets did. Approximately 5% of naive CD4, 3.5% of naive CD8, 2.3% of memory CD4, and approximately 0.4% of memory CD8 clonotypes were shared across several donors.

Using the deep immunoSEQ assay, multiplex PCR amplified TCR CDR3 regions from genomic DNA. Genomic DNA extracted from each cell subset was distributed evenly over all wells of several immunoSEQ 96-well plates, and each plate served as one replicate. For sorted subsets, approximately 190 ng genomic DNA, equal to tens of thousands of T cell genomes, was loaded into each replicate PCR. Purified libraries were measured with a Qubit 3.0 fluorometer, size-checked on a Bioanalyzer 2100, and measured again with the KAPA Library Quantification kit. Every immunoSEQ 96-well plate was sequenced on a dedicated single-read 150-cycle Illumina NextSeq 550 flow cell. For the original study's pipeline: Because the immunoSEQ output included only junctional sequences and no quality scores, the filtering could not be the same as the filtering used for full-length reads. To assign V/J genes and CDR3, sequences were annotated using PyIR, a Python wrapper for IgBLAST v1.9, with IMGT germline references. Reads were filtered out if the reads had weak V/J assignments (E-value above 1e-6), no CDR3, stop codons, out-of-frame junctions, or ambiguous translated residues. A V3J clonotype was defined by an identical inferred V gene, J gene, and CDR3 amino acid sequence. Percentage overlap between repertoires was computed as shared unique clonotypes divided by the size of the smaller repertoire. Richness of each repertoire was evaluated using RTK rarefaction, the Chao1 estimator, and Recon v2.1 estimates of unobserved clonotypes. OLGA was used to compute generation probabilities for all TCRbeta clonotypes that the gDNA method yielded from a handful of donors. TCRdb mirrors the immuneACCESS table, restricted to in-frame sequences. Some clones are absent from its copies; in checked studies, under half trace to an unresolved V gene, and the reason for the others is unknown. D and trimming were read from the DNA, whereas the V and J calls and clone size are those reported in that table. The sample table contains about 610,000 clones; only one count was recorded for 96% of them. The ten most abundant clones make up 0.095% to 0.13% of the sample.

CD8 naive samples were CD45RO-negative cells positively selected for CCR7, giving a CD45RA+CCR7+ population that excluded TemRA cells. Donors were healthy HIV-negative adults with no recently reported acute infections or vaccinations. Every donor was a Caucasian adult residing in Nashville, Tennessee, USA. After blood collection by leukapheresis, PBMCs were isolated using Ficoll-Histopaque density gradient centrifugation and then cryopreserved in the vapor phase of liquid nitrogen. Analytical flow cytometry was used to check the purity and quantity of each magnetically sorted T cell population. Genomic DNA was isolated from each sorted fraction and quantified by UV absorbance on a Nanodrop 2000c. From cysteine to phenylalanine, the CDR3 is 13 amino acids long. Solely the CDR3 DNA is kept, with 39 bases framed from the first base. V was cut back by 0 bases and J by 7 bases, leaving a gap of 6 bases between them. CDR1 and CDR2 are drawn from the germline V gene: WSHSY, SAAADI.

In regard to this clone: No cognate antigen has been identified for it. The sample holds no much larger clone one base away, and base qualities are not on file.

The chain couples TRBV10-2 to TRBJ2-2, and perhaps TRBD2 as D gene, on 5 matching bases. The TCR comes from a woman in her 30s in good health. Sequenced material: naive CD8+ T cells sorted from blood. The sample's cell subset or site label, decoded: CD45RA+CCR7+. The CDR3 has the sequence CASSESGSGELFF. DNA sequence: TGCGCCAGCAGTGAGTCGGGGAGCGGGGAGCTGTTTTTT.